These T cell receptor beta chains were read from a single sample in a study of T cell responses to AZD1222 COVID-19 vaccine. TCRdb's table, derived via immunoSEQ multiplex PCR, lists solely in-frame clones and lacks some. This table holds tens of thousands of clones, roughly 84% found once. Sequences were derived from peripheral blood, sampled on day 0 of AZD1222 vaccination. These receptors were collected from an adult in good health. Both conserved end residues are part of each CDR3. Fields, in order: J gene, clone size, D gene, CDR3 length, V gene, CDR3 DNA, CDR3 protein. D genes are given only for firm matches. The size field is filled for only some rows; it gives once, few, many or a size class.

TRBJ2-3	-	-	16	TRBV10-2	TGCGCCAGCAGTGAGTCTAGAGGCGGGGGCACAGATACGCAGTATTTT	CASSESRGGGTDTQYF
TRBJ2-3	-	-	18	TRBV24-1	TGTGCCACCAGTGATCCCCTGACCGGGGACAGCGGGCGGGATACGCAGTATTTT	CATSDPLTGDSGRDTQYF
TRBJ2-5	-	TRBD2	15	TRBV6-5	TGTGCCAGTGAAAAACTAGCGGGGGACCAAGAGACCCAGTACTTC	CASEKLAGDQETQYF
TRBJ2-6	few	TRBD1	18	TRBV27	TGTGCCAGCAGCCCAGGGGGCCACCTACCCTCTGGGGCCAACGTCCTGACTTTC	CASSPGGHLPSGANVLTF
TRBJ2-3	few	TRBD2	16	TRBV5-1	TGCGCCAGCAGCTGGGGGACTAGCGGGTCCACAGATACGCAGTATTTT	CASSWGTSGSTDTQYF
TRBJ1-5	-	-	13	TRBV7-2	TGTGCCAGCAGCTCAGGGCAGGGGCCACCCCAGCATTTT	CASSSGQGPPQHF
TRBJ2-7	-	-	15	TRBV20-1	TGCAGTGCTAGTAGCCGCTCCGGGAGTTCCTACGAGCAGTACTTC	CSASSRSGSSYEQYF
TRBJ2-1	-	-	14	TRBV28	TGTGCCAGCAGAACCCTCATCGGGGTCGATGAGCAGTTCTTC	CASRTLIGVDEQFF
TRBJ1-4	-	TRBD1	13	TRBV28	TGTGCCAGCAGGCTACAGGGGACGCAAAAACTGTTTTTT	CASRLQGTQKLFF
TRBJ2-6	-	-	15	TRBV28	TGTGCCAGCAACATGGGAGGCTCTGGGGCCAACGTCCTGACTTTC	CASNMGGSGANVLTF
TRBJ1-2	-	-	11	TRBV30	TGTGCCTGGACCCGGCTATATGGCTACACCTTC	CAWTRLYGYTF
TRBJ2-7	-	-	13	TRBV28	TGTGCCAGCAGTCCAGGTCTCCACTACGAGCAGTACTTC	CASSPGLHYEQYF
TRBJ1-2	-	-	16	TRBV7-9	TGTGCCAGCAGCTTAGCGGCGGGGATCAGGGCCTATGGCTACACCTTC	CASSLAAGIRAYGYTF
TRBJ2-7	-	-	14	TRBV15	TGTGCCACCAGCAGAGATAGCGGATCCTACGAGCAGTACTTC	CATSRDSGSYEQYF
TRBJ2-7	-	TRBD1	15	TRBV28	TGTGCCAGCAGTCCGACCGGGACAGGGGACTACGAGCAGTACTTC	CASSPTGTGDYEQYF
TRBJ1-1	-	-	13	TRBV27	TGTGCCAGCAGACGGACACCAGAGAGAGAAGCTTTCTTT	CASRRTPEREAFF
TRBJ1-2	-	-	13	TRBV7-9	TGTGCCAGCAGCTTGGACGTCGGCTATGGCTACACCTTC	CASSLDVGYGYTF
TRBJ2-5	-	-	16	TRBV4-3	TGCGCCAGCAGCCAAGATGGAACAGGGTACCAAGAGACCCAGTACTTC	CASSQDGTGYQETQYF
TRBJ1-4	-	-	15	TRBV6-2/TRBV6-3	TGTGCCAGCAGTTACCACGGGACACACAATGAAAAACTGTTTTTT	CASSYHGTHNEKLFF
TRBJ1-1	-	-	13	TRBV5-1	TGCGCCAGCAGCCCCGCGTACTCGGATGAAGCTTTCTTT	CASSPAYSDEAFF
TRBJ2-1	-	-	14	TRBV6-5	TGTGCCAGCAGAGGAGGGGGACTGGACAATGAGCAGTTCTTC	CASRGGGLDNEQFF
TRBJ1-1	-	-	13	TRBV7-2	TGTGCCAGCAGCTCCACCTGGAACACTGAAGCTTTCTTT	CASSSTWNTEAFF
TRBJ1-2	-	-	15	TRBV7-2	TGTGCCAGCAGCTCCGGCGGGACGAATTTATATGGCTACACCTTC	CASSSGGTNLYGYTF
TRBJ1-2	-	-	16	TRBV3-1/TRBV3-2	TGTGCCAGCAGCCGCAAAGGGACTACTGAATCCTATGGCTACACCTTC	CASSRKGTTESYGYTF
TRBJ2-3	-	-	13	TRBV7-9	TGTGCCAGCAGCACATTGGGGCGAGATACGCAGTATTTT	CASSTLGRDTQYF
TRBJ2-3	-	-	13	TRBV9	TGTGCCAGCAGCGCGGGGTCGCCAGATACGCAGTATTTT	CASSAGSPDTQYF
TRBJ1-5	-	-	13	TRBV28	TGTGCCAGCAGTTCCACCCGCAATCAGCCCCAGCATTTT	CASSSTRNQPQHF
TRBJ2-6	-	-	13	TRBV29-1	TGCAGCGTTGCCGGCTCTGGGGCCAACGTCCTGACTTTC	CSVAGSGANVLTF
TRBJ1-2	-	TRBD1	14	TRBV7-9	TGTGCCAGCAGCTCGACAGGGGGTAACTATGGCTACACCTTC	CASSSTGGNYGYTF
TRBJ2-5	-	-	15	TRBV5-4	TGTGCCAGCAGCTATCCGGGACGCCTTGAAGAGACCCAGTACTTC	CASSYPGRLEETQYF
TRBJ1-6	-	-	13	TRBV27	TGTGCCAGCAGTTTGGGGGAAAGCTCACCCCTCCACTTT	CASSLGESSPLHF
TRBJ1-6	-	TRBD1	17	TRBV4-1	TGCGCCAGCAGCTTACGGTCACAGGGGGCGCTTAATTCACCCCTCCACTTT	CASSLRSQGALNSPLHF
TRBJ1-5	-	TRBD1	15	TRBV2	TGTGCCAGCAGTGCACAGGGGACGAGCAATCAGCCCCAGCATTTT	CASSAQGTSNQPQHF
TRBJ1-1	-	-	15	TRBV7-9	TGTGCCAGCACCTACTTGGACAGCCTTCGGGGAGGAGCTTTCTTT	CASTYLDSLRGGAFF
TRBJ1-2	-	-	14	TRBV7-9	TGTGCCAGCAGCCCTGGGACTGACGACAGGGGCTACACCTTC	CASSPGTDDRGYTF
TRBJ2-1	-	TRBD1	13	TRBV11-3	TGTGCCAGCAGACGCACAGGGGACAATGAGCAGTTCTTC	CASRRTGDNEQFF
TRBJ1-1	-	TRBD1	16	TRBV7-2	TGTGCCAGCAGCTTATATGGGACAGGGGTAAACACTGAAGCTTTCTTT	CASSLYGTGVNTEAFF
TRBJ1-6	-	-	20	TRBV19	TGTGCCAGTAGCGGCCCCATGGGACGGAGGCAGAGCTCCTATAATTCACCCCTCCACTTT	CASSGPMGRRQSSYNSPLHF
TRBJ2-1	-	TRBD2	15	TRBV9	TGTGCCAGCAGCGTAGCTAGCGGGGGGGTGAGTGAGCAGTTCTTC	CASSVASGGVSEQFF
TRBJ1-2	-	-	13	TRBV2	TGTGCCAGCAGTACACAGGGCCGTGGGGGCTACACCTTC	CASSTQGRGGYTF
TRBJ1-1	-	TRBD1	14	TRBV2	TGTGCCAGCAGGAGAAACACAGGGGGCACTGAAGCTTTCTTT	CASRRNTGGTEAFF
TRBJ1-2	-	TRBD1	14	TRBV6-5	TGTGCCAGCAACCCCGGACAGGGAAGGAGTGGCTACACCTTC	CASNPGQGRSGYTF
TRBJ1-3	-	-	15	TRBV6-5	TGTGCCAGCACCGTGGGACGGACCTCTGGAAACACCATATATTTT	CASTVGRTSGNTIYF
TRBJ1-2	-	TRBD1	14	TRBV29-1	TGCAGCGTTGAAGTATTGGCAGGGGGTCATGGCTACACCTTC	CSVEVLAGGHGYTF
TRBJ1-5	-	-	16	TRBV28	TGTGCCAGCAGTAGCGGCAGGCCATATAGCAATCAGCCCCAGCATTTT	CASSSGRPYSNQPQHF
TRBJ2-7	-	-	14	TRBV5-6	TGTGCCAGCAGCCCAACCTACTTTCCCTACGAGCAGTACTTC	CASSPTYFPYEQYF
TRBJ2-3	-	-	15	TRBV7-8	TGTGCCAGCAGCTTCCGCACGGGAAGCACAGATACGCAGTATTTT	CASSFRTGSTDTQYF
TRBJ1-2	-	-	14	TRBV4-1	TGCGCCAGCAGCCCACAAGGCCAAAGCTATGGCTACACCTTC	CASSPQGQSYGYTF
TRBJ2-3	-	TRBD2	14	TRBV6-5	TGTGCCAGCAGTCCTCGGACTAGTGGAGATACGCAGTATTTT	CASSPRTSGDTQYF
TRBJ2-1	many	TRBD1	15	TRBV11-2	TGTGCCAGCAGCTCAGGGGGCTTCTCCTACAATGAGCAGTTCTTC	CASSSGGFSYNEQFF
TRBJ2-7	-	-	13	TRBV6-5	TGTGCCAGCAGGTTGAGTAGCAGGTACGAGCAGTACTTC	CASRLSSRYEQYF
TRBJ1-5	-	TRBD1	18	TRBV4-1	TGCGCCAGCAGCCAATCCGTCCGGGACAGGGGGAGCAATCAGCCCCAGCATTTT	CASSQSVRDRGSNQPQHF
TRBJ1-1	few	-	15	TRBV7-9	TGTGCCAGCAGCTCAGGGACGTTCATGAACACTGAAGCTTTCTTT	CASSSGTFMNTEAFF
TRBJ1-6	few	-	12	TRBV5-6	TGTGCCAGCAGCTTGAATAATTCACCCCTCCACTTT	CASSLNNSPLHF
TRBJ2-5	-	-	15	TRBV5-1	TGCGCCAGCAGCTTAACCGGGACCCAGGGAGAGACCCAGTACTTC	CASSLTGTQGETQYF
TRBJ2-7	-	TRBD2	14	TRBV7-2	TGTGCCAGCAGCCGTAGCGGGTTTGCCTACGAGCAGTACTTC	CASSRSGFAYEQYF
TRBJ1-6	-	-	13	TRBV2	TGTGCCAGCAGCTTAAGGGTAGAGTCACCCCTCCACTTT	CASSLRVESPLHF
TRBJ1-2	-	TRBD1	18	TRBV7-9	TGTGCCAGCAGCGCGCCCTTGTGGAAGACAGGGGAATTCTCTGGCTACACCTTC	CASSAPLWKTGEFSGYTF
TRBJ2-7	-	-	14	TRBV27	TGTGCCAGCAGCTACACAGACACCTCCTACGAGCAGTACTTC	CASSYTDTSYEQYF
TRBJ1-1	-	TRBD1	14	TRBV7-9	TGTGCCAGCAGCCCAGGACAGGTCTCAAGTGGGGCTTTCTTT	CASSPGQVSSGAFF